Listed below are T cell receptor beta chains from one sample, sequenced in a study of T cells in localized non-small cell lung cancer. The protocol was immunoSEQ multiplex PCR, while the TCRdb copy is restricted to in-frame clones and leaves out a portion. The profile shows about 26,000 clones, approximately 90% of them singletons. The sequenced sample was peripheral blood, obtained before any cancer treatment. These receptors were collected from a female donor at least 60 years old with stage II squamous cell lung carcinoma. CDR3s include the opening cysteine and the closing phenylalanine or tryptophan.

v_call: TRBV6-5
cdr3_aa: CASSVRGATHEQYF

v_call: TRBV2
cdr3_aa: CASSEFVTEAFF

v_call: TRBV19
cdr3_aa: CASSPAPGSSYNEQFF

v_call: TRBV7-9
cdr3_aa: CASSRLAGAADTQYF

v_call: TRBV19
cdr3_aa: CASTQVGVHYGYTF

v_call: TRBV7-9
cdr3_aa: CASSQNEKLFF

v_call: TRBV5-4
cdr3_aa: CASSARDSNQPQHF

v_call: TRBV7-2
cdr3_aa: CASSPGQGLQETQYF

v_call: TRBV7-2
cdr3_aa: CASSPGGAMNTEAFF

v_call: TRBV18
cdr3_aa: CASSPRGAIESNQPQHF

v_call: TRBV27
cdr3_aa: CASSLGSLQGETQYF

v_call: TRBV7-2
cdr3_aa: CASSLNYPPGELFF

v_call: TRBV7-3
cdr3_aa: CASSLEGGIGELFF

v_call: TRBV9
cdr3_aa: CASGPQGAQGYTF

v_call: TRBV28
cdr3_aa: CAARAASYNEQFF

v_call: TRBV30
cdr3_aa: CAGRTGTTGANVLTF

v_call: TRBV19
cdr3_aa: CASSIVDYEEKLFF

v_call: TRBV7-2
cdr3_aa: CASSWGDRGNSPLHF

v_call: TRBV19
cdr3_aa: CASSIRGVGANVLTF

v_call: TRBV18
cdr3_aa: CASSPRGTGGAEAFF

v_call: TRBV5-1
cdr3_aa: CASRTGTGEYGELFF

v_call: TRBV7-8
cdr3_aa: CASSLGLRDEQFF

v_call: TRBV19
cdr3_aa: CASSEGTPSSGNTIYF

v_call: TRBV28
cdr3_aa: CASSFLRDFTGLPGELFF

v_call: TRBV28
cdr3_aa: CASSLFTNREEKLFF

v_call: TRBV19
cdr3_aa: CASSRDRGYTEAFF

v_call: TRBV5-1
cdr3_aa: CASSSGGGEGYEQYF

v_call: TRBV18
cdr3_aa: CASSPSRQDTQYF

v_call: TRBV18
cdr3_aa: CASSPLNDGSGELFF

v_call: TRBV6-1
cdr3_aa: CASSVLPGQGSYEQYF

v_call: TRBV19
cdr3_aa: CATTLAGGYNEQFF

v_call: TRBV7-9
cdr3_aa: CASSSRMNTEAFF

v_call: TRBV5-1
cdr3_aa: CASSRAGGGANTGELFF

v_call: TRBV28
cdr3_aa: CASRLGQMAQHF

v_call: TRBV19
cdr3_aa: CASSWQGYSNQPQHF

v_call: TRBV7-2
cdr3_aa: CASSFQGQGAYEQYF

v_call: TRBV18
cdr3_aa: CASSPQGSGRNTEAFF

v_call: TRBV30
cdr3_aa: CAWSDPGSSSYEQYF

v_call: TRBV6-1
cdr3_aa: CASTRDPSSYEQYF

v_call: TRBV6-6
cdr3_aa: CASSTPGQSNYEQYF

v_call: TRBV15
cdr3_aa: CATSRGLAVDTQYF